Included here is one T cell receptor (beta chain) sequence, with context. Generated by immunoSEQ multiplex PCR, the TCRdb table keeps only in-frame clones and is missing some. Found here are roughly 180,000 clones, approximately 92% of them singletons; the top ten hold around 2%. These data belong to a study of control samples from healthy donors and cancer patients. This CDR3 spans 15 amino acids. Germline CDR1 reads SGHRS; CDR2 reads YFSETQ. Trimming left V 4 bases short and J 9 bases short, with 19 bases between. This TCR derives from a woman aged 40 to 50 in good health. Sequenced sample: blood. The chain employs TRBV5-1 and TRBJ1-4; maybe TRBD1 (5 bases). CDR3 region: CASSKPGPGHKKLFF. In DNA form, the CDR3 reads TGCGCCAGCAGCAAGCCGGGACCAGGGCACAAAAAACTGTTTTTT.